The 7 T cell receptor beta chains below were found in one sample sequenced in a study of OX40 agonist ivuxolimab in advanced cancers. The protocol was immunoSEQ multiplex PCR, while the TCRdb copy is restricted to in-frame clones and leaves out a portion. The sample lists tens of thousands of clones; about 84% were seen once. The source was CD4+ or CD8+ T cells sorted from blood, collected in a trial of the OX40 agonist ivuxolimab. These receptors came from an adult with an advanced solid tumor such as melanoma, head and neck, liver or kidney cancer.

This chain connects TRBV19 to TRBJ2-5, with 10 nucleotides matching TRBD2. The DNA end favors TRBJ2-7, so the J call may be wrong. This CDR3 is 14 amino acids long. Germline CDR1 reads LNHDA; CDR2 reads SQIVND (reference sequence). The CDR3 DNA is TGTGCCAGTAGGCTCCTAGCGGGAGTGAACGAGCAGTACTTC. It codes for CASRLLAGVNEQYF.

The J gene is TRBJ1-4, the V gene TRBV5-1; TRBD1 agrees at 7 bases. Germline loops: CDR1 SGHRS, CDR2 YFSETQ. The junction had 6 bases not matched to a gene; V was cut back by 2 bases and J by 5 bases. The CDR3 totals 15 residues. CDR3 region: CASSFAGTANEKLFF. The CDR3 nucleotides read TGCGCCAGCAGCTTTGCCGGGACAGCAAATGAAAAACTGTTTTTT.

The chain couples TRBV15 to TRBJ1-2; D is perhaps TRBD1 (5 bases). The length of the CDR3 is 14 residues. V gave up 3 bases and J gave up 4 bases, with 12 bases separating them. Germline V CDR1 and CDR2: LNHNV, YYDKDF (reference sequence). The CDR3 coding sequence is TGTGCCACCAGCAGGCAGGGTCCCAGCTATGGCTACACCTTC. Its translation is CATSRQGPSYGYTF.

The chain joins TRBV5-6 to TRBJ1-6; TRBD1 aligns across 7 bases. The CDR3 runs to 14 residues. Losses at the gene ends were 0 bases for V and 9 bases for J; bases not matched to a gene: 3. Germline CDR1 is SGHDT and CDR2 is YYEEEE. As DNA, the CDR3 is TGTGCCAGCAGCTTGGACAGGGGAAGTTCACCCCTCCACTTT. As protein: CASSLDRGSSPLHF.

V usage is TRBV6-1 and J usage is TRBJ2-7; 10 nucleotides match TRBD1. Looked up from germline, CDR1 is MNHNS and CDR2 is SASEGT. The V gene end was trimmed by 4 bases and the J gene end by 13 bases; junction bases not matched to a gene: 13. This CDR3 comprises 14 residues. The CDR3 here is CASSATRPGQGFYF. The CDR3 bases are TGTGCCAGCAGTGCCACCCGTCCGGGACAGGGGTTTTACTTC.

This rearrangement joins TRBV15 to TRBJ1-1, with D possibly TRBD1 on 6 matching bases. Germline CDR1 is LNHNV and CDR2 is YYDKDF (reference sequence). Trimming took off 1 base at V and 5 bases at J, with 14 bases between the two ends. This CDR3 region has 15 residues. CDR3 nucleotides: TGTGCCACCAGCAGAGTGGAAGGACAGTTGACTGAAGCTTTCTTT. Residues: CATSRVEGQLTEAFF.

J is TRBJ1-2 and V is TRBV2, with 9 bases that match TRBD1. Looked up from germline, CDR1 is SNHLY and CDR2 is FYNNEI. With 6 bases clipped from V and 8 bases from J, the junction kept 4 bases outside the gene matches. The CDR3 covers 12 residues. The CDR3 loop reads CASSRTGEGYTF. CDR3 sequence (DNA): TGTGCCAGCAGCCGGACAGGGGAAGGCTACACCTTC. Based on the CDR3 plus reference TRBV2 and TRBJ1-2, the full variable domain is EPEVTQTPSHQVTQMGQEVILRCVPISNHLYFYWYRQILGQKVEFLVSFYNNEISEKSEIFDDQFSVERPDGSNFTLKIRSTKLEDSAMYFCASSRTGEGYTFGSGTRLTVV.